This entry features one TCR beta chain sequence. Measured with immunoSEQ multiplex PCR; TCRdb has only the in-frame clones, and not every one. Found here are approximately 70,000 clones, about 94% of them singletons; the top ten hold 4.4%. Germline V CDR1 and CDR2: WSHSY, SAAADI. The CDR3 is 15 residues long. V gave up 3 bases and J gave up 3 bases; unmatched junction bases: 6. This TCR came from a man aged 35 to 55 with rheumatoid arthritis. V and J are TRBV10-2 and TRBJ1-1, with 8 nucleotides matching TRBD1. Sequenced sample: PBMCs. The CDR3 is CASSEGAGGYTEAFF. Written as DNA, the CDR3 is TGCGCCAGCAGTGAAGGTGCAGGGGGCTACACTGAAGCTTTCTTT.